These 24 T cell receptor beta chains were all obtained from the same sample, sequenced in a study of T-cell reconstitution after alpha-beta-depleted transplantation in children. The authors prepared the TCRbeta library with unique molecular identifiers. One entry per CDR3 protein results from TCRdb running MiXCR on the PCR reads. Of around 480,000 distinct CDR3 sequences in the sample, about 30% are singletons; the top ten hold more than 2%. Sequenced material: PBMCs from the stem cell graft donor, taken from the stem cell graft. These receptors came from a human donor who donated a stem cell graft to a child with aplastic anemia.

This clonotype was seen ten or more times. V is TRBV20-1 and J is TRBJ2-5; D possibly uses TRBD1 or TRBD2 (5 bases each). The V end lost 5 bases, the J end lost 5 bases, and 18 bases lay between the germline ends. The CDR3 runs 14 residues. CDR1 and CDR2 from the germline V gene are DFQATT and SNEGSKA (reference sequence). This CDR3 is CSARPTGGWETQYF. For the CDR3, the DNA is TGCAGTGCTCGACCTACTGGGGGTTGGGAGACCCAGTACTTC.

In its sample, this clonotype was seen once. The chain has TRBV19 and TRBJ2-1; D gene uncertain. Germline CDR1 and CDR2: LNHDA and SQIVND (reference sequence). The CDR3 sequence is 13 residues long. With 1 base removed from V and 9 bases from J, the gap between germline ends came to 10 bases. The CDR3, as DNA: TGTGCCAGTAGTATAGCAGGTTCTGGTGAGCAGTTCTTC. It codes for CASSIAGSGEQFF.

J is TRBJ2-1 and V is TRBV13, with 9 nucleotides matching TRBD2. Germline V lookup: CDR1 PRHDT, CDR2 FYEKMQ (reference sequence). Trimming cost V 5 bases and J 7 bases; bases outside gene matches: 6. The CDR3 loop spans 14 amino acids. CDR3 region: CASSGTSFRNEQFF. The DNA of the CDR3 is TGTGCCAGCAGCGGGACTAGCTTTAGGAATGAGCAGTTCTTC.

This clonotype was recorded a few times. The chain combines TRBV12-3 or TRBV12-4 with TRBJ1-3; 9 bases agree with TRBD1. The junction had 6 bases not matched to a gene; V was cut back by 5 bases and J by 4 bases. This CDR3 has 15 amino acids. CDR3 amino acids: CASSPGQGNGNTIYF. DNA of the CDR3: TGTGCCAGCAGTCCCGGACAGGGGAACGGAAACACCATATATTTT.

The V call is TRBV12-3 or TRBV12-4, the J call TRBJ1-1; 7 nucleotides align to TRBD1. There are 15 residues in the CDR3. After removal of 5 bases from V and 0 bases from J, the junction contained 6 bases not matched to a gene. CDR3 in DNA: TGTGCCAGCAGTACCGGGACAGCAATGAACACTGAAGCTTTCTTT. Its translation is CASSTGTAMNTEAFF.

This clonotype was seen only a few times. This chain links TRBV25-1 with TRBJ1-4; D call uncertain. Trimming left V 5 bases short and J 0 bases short, with 13 bases between. Germline V gene sequence: CDR1 MGHDK, CDR2 SYGVNS. This CDR3 has 16 residues. The CDR3, as DNA: TGTGCCAGCAGTCGCCAGGCCACGACAACTAATGAAAAACTGTTTTTT. Translating it yields CASSRQATTTNEKLFF.

The V call is TRBV28, the J call TRBJ1-1; no firm D call. The CDR3 loop spans 15 amino acids. The germline V gene has CDR1 MDHEN and CDR2 SYDVKM. V was shortened by 6 bases and J by 4 bases, with 18 bases between the two germline ends. The CDR3 DNA is TGTGCCAGCAGCCCGACGGGTACTCGGACCACTGAAGCTTTCTTT. Translated, it gives CASSPTGTRTTEAFF.

This clonotype was detected only once. This chain uses TRBV4-3 with TRBJ1-2; D is possibly TRBD1 (5 bases). CDR3 length: 13 residues. V was trimmed by 0 bases and J by 10 bases, leaving 12 bases between them. In germline, CDR1 is LGHNA, CDR2 YSLEER. CDR3 in amino acids: CASSQDGGRTYTF. DNA for the CDR3: TGCGCCAGCAGCCAAGATGGGGGACGCACCTACACCTTC.

This clonotype was recorded at least ten times. V gene TRBV28 combines with J gene TRBJ2-7; D not certain. The germline gives CDR1 MDHEN, CDR2 SYDVKM. CDR3 length: 11 residues. V was cut by 5 bases and J by 4 bases, with 6 bases left in between. CDR3 sequence: CASSTYYEQYF. The CDR3 region has the DNA TGTGCCAGCAGTACCTATTACGAGCAGTACTTC.

The chain links TRBV5-4 to TRBJ2-3; D perhaps matches TRBD1 (5 bases). Trimming removed 2 bases from V and 1 base from J, with 17 bases in between. Germline V gives CDR1 SGHNT, CDR2 YYREEE (reference sequence). The CDR3 loop spans 17 amino acids. CDR3 sequence: CASSFSRQGSRTDTQYF. The CDR3 nucleotides are TGTGCCAGCAGCTTTTCTCGTCAGGGCTCCCGCACAGATACGCAGTATTTT. The full variable domain, completed using reference TRBV5-4 and TRBJ2-3, is ETGVTQSPTHLIKTRGQQVTLRCSSQSGHNTVSWYQQALGQGPQFIFQYYREEENGRGNFPPRFSGLQFPNYSSELNVNALELDDSALYLCASSFSRQGSRTDTQYFGPGTRLTVL.

This clonotype was counted between two and nine times. This chain joins TRBV27 and TRBJ1-5; D ambiguous. CDR1 MNHEY and CDR2 SMNVEV come from the germline V gene (reference sequence). The CDR3 length is 12 residues. V was clipped by 3 bases and J by 3 bases, with 3 bases between them. CDR3 region: CASSFLNQPQHF. The CDR3 region has the DNA TGTGCCAGCAGTTTTCTCAATCAGCCCCAGCATTTT.

The sample holds a few counts of this clonotype. The genes are TRBV20-1 and TRBJ2-7, with a possible D match to TRBD1 (6 bases). V lost 4 bases, J lost 1 base, and 14 bases lay in between. There are 14 residues in the CDR3. Germline V lookup: CDR1 DFQATT, CDR2 SNEGSKA (reference sequence). The CDR3 sequence: CSANDRRSSYEQYF. CDR3 in DNA: TGCAGTGCTAACGACAGGCGATCGTCCTACGAGCAGTACTTC.

This clonotype has only a few counts. This chain links TRBV12-3 or TRBV12-4 with TRBJ2-3; D not certain. This CDR3 contains 15 residues. Trimming stripped 3 bases from V and 2 bases from J, with 12 bases between. CDR3 DNA: TGTGCCAGCAGTTTTAGGCGAGGTATCACAGATACGCAGTATTTT. This sequence encodes CASSFRRGITDTQYF.

The rearrangement uses TRBV20-1 and TRBJ2-1; no reliable D call. V shed 6 bases and J shed 4 bases, with 13 bases lying between them. The length of the CDR3 is 13 residues. Germline CDR1 and CDR2: DFQATT and SNEGSKA (reference sequence). CDR3 loop: CSALRTTYNEQFF. DNA of the CDR3: TGCAGTGCCCTCCGGACCACTTACAATGAGCAGTTCTTC.

There are a few counts of this clonotype. The chain employs TRBV7-2 and TRBJ2-2; D gene ambiguous. Germline CDR1 is SGHTA and CDR2 is FQGNSA. The CDR3 is made up of 15 amino acids. Trimming shortened V by 0 bases and J by 0 bases, and 5 bases separated the two germline ends. In nucleotides, the CDR3 is TGTGCCAGCAGCTTAGCGGTCACGAACACCGGGGAGCTGTTTTTT. The encoded protein is CASSLAVTNTGELFF.

The chain uses TRBV29-1 and TRBJ2-3; D assignment may be TRBD1 or TRBD2 (5 bases each). Trimming removed 3 bases at V and 3 bases at J, with 10 bases between. The CDR3 length is 13 residues. Germline-derived CDR1 and CDR2 are SQVTM and ANQGSEA. The CDR3 sequence is CSVERGRTDTQYF. The DNA of the CDR3 is TGCAGCGTTGAGAGGGGAAGGACAGATACGCAGTATTTT.

V is TRBV6-5 and J is TRBJ2-5, with 7 nucleotides matching TRBD1. Trimming cost V 0 bases and J 2 bases; bases outside gene matches: 6. This CDR3 is built from 16 residues. In germline, CDR1 is MNHEY, CDR2 SVGAGI. The CDR3 spells CASSYSTGRPQETQYF. CDR3 nucleotides: TGTGCCAGCAGTTACTCGACAGGGAGACCACAAGAGACCCAGTACTTC.

This clonotype was observed a handful of times. V is TRBV7-2 and J is TRBJ1-2; no reliable D call. Trimming took off 4 bases at V and 6 bases at J, with 15 bases between the two ends. Per the germline V gene, CDR1 is SGHTA and CDR2 is FQGNSA. This CDR3 region has 14 residues. CDR3 sequence reads: CASSYVRQKDGYTF. DNA for the CDR3: TGTGCCAGCAGCTACGTCCGGCAGAAGGATGGCTACACCTTC.

The rearrangement links TRBV27 to TRBJ1-1; possible D gene TRBD1, 5 bases. This CDR3 comprises 15 residues. The V and J ends lost 5 bases and 3 bases respectively, with 16 bases between them. Germline assignment: CDR1 MNHEY and CDR2 SMNVEV (reference sequence). This chain's CDR3 is CASSPARGEDTEAFF. CDR3 bases: TGTGCCAGCAGTCCGGCCAGAGGGGAAGACACTGAAGCTTTCTTT.

This clonotype was counted a few times. CDR3 sequence (DNA): TGTGCCAGCAGCTTATCGGCAGGGTCCACCGGGGAGCTGTTTTTT. This translates into CASSLSAGSTGELFF. The V gene is TRBV7-2, the J gene TRBJ2-2; maybe TRBD1 (5 bases). Trimming left V 2 bases short and J 4 bases short, with 11 bases between. The CDR3 loop spans 15 amino acids. From germline, CDR1 is SGHTA and CDR2 FQGNSA.

In this sample, this clonotype turned up a few times. The chain combines TRBV7-8 with TRBJ1-5; D remains unclear. The CDR3 extends over 15 amino acids. Germline V gene sequence: CDR1 SGHVS, CDR2 FQNEAQ. Trimming pared 1 base from V and 3 bases from J, leaving 10 bases between. CDR3 protein: CASSLEPGHNQPQHF. In DNA, the CDR3 is TGTGCCAGCAGCTTAGAACCGGGTCACAATCAGCCCCAGCATTTT. Drawing the rest from reference TRBV7-8 and TRBJ1-5, the complete variable domain is GAGVSQSPRYKVAKRGQDVALRCDPISGHVSLFWYQQALGQGPEFLTYFQNEAQLDKSGLPSDRFFAERPEGSVSTLKIQRTQQEDSAVYLCASSLEPGHNQPQHFGDGTRLSIL.

The genes are TRBV24-1 and TRBJ2-2; 9 bases are a match to TRBD2. Germline V gene sequence: CDR1 KGHDR, CDR2 SFDVKD. The CDR3 is made up of 15 amino acids. Trimming removed 0 bases from V and 6 bases from J; junction bases left unmatched: 1. Here the CDR3 reads CATSDLLAGAGELFF. The CDR3 DNA reads TGTGCCACCAGTGATTTGTTAGCGGGAGCCGGGGAGCTGTTTTTT.

This clonotype was found many times. The genes are TRBV12-3 or TRBV12-4 and TRBJ1-1; weak D call: TRBD1 (6 bases). Deletions cut 4 bases from V and 1 base from J, with 10 bases between. This CDR3 has 14 amino acids. CDR3: CASSSRTENTEAFF. Written as DNA, the CDR3 is TGTGCCAGCAGTTCACGGACAGAGAACACTGAAGCTTTCTTT.

This clonotype was seen a few times. The chain links TRBV20-1 to TRBJ2-1, with no clear D. The CDR3 covers 15 residues. V was clipped by 4 bases and J by 1 base, with 14 bases between them. Germline loops: CDR1 DFQATT, CDR2 SNEGSKA (reference sequence). This CDR3 reads CSAINQPGSYNEQFF. In nucleotides, the CDR3 is TGCAGTGCTATAAATCAACCTGGTTCCTACAATGAGCAGTTCTTC.